This T cell receptor beta chain was sequenced during a study of blood T cell repertoires in COVID-19. At the level of the study: Collection of acute and convalescent COVID-19 samples took place in the United States, Italy and Spain. Nucleic acid was either cDNA or gDNA, and it came from T cells, B-cell-depleted T cells, or PBMCs.

Source study methods: For nucleated cells, counts were estimated from reference gene primer amplification. Clones were read by immunoSEQ multiplex PCR, and TCRdb kept only the in-frame ones, dropping some. The V and J calls and clone size come from that table; D and trimming were worked out from the DNA. The data contain about 64,000 clones, approximately 80% of them singletons. This TCR derives from a woman in her sixties with acute or convalescent COVID-19. The specimen sequenced was peripheral blood.

The CDR3 bases are TGCGCCAGCAGCCGGGACAGTAGTGGTGGGCCCCAGCATTTT. Protein: CASSRDSSGGPQHF. This rearrangement joins TRBV5-1 to TRBJ1-5, with TRBD1 matching 7 bases. Germline lookup yields CDR1 SGHRS and CDR2 YFSETQ. The CDR3 consists of 14 residues. The junction had 10 bases not matched to a gene; V was cut back by 4 bases and J by 9 bases.